The source of this T cell receptor (beta chain) is a study of cytomegalovirus exposure and HLA in healthy donors. Points from the study as a whole: The majority of CMV-associated TCR beta chains were reported as apparently HLA-restricted in a later analysis.

V gave up 4 bases and J gave up 8 bases; unmatched junction bases: 12. Per germline, CDR1 SNHLY and CDR2 FYNNEI. The CDR3 length is 18 residues. Of note for this clone: Antigen: not known.

The PCR ran on 60 Vbeta and 13 Jbeta primers. Sequenced by immunoSEQ multiplex PCR; TCRdb stores in-frame clones only, minus some. The table lists 65,000 to 85,000 clones, 86% of them singletons, with 2% in the top ten. The sample consisted of PBMCs. The chain employs TRBV2 and TRBJ2-1, with 15 bases that match TRBD2. The source is a woman aged 25 to 39 in good health and CMV-seronegative. CDR3 DNA sequence: TGTGCCAGCAGTGGGACTAGCGGGAGGGCAAGACCTACCGATGAGCAGTTCTTC. This gives the protein CASSGTSGRARPTDEQFF.